This is a list of T cell receptor gamma chains from one sample in a study of Vδ1+ human thymocytes. TCRdb re-called the multiplex PCR reads using CATT. The profile shows approximately 20,000 gamma-chain clones, around 13% of them singletons. Sequencing was carried out using Vdelta1+ gamma-delta thymocytes from the thymus. These receptors came from a child under two years old who had congenital heart surgery. Both conserved end residues are part of each CDR3.

>TRGJ1/TRGJ2|TRGV2|14
CATWDGRCGYKKLF
>TRGJ1/TRGJ2|TRGV3|11
CATWDKNKKLF
>TRGJ1/TRGJ2|TRGV9|19
CALWEAAPDQSKNYYKKLF
>TRGJ1/TRGJ2|TRGV9|12
CALWDLREKKLF
>TRGJ1/TRGJ2|TRGV3|14
CATWDGGSYYKKLF
>TRGJ1/TRGJ2|TRGV9|10
CALWEVWKLF
>TRGJ1/TRGJ2|TRGV4|16
CATWKGSNSNYYKKLF
>TRGJ1/TRGJ2|TRGV4|12
CATWDMDYKKLF
>TRGJP2|TRGV4|15
CATWNPYSSDWIKTF
>TRGJ1/TRGJ2|TRGV2|13
CATWDGPEYKKLF
>TRGJ1/TRGJ2|TRGV8|15
CATWDRFRCYYKKLF
>TRGJP1|TRGV5|13
CATWDRQGWFKIF
>TRGJ1/TRGJ2|TRGV5|10
CATWDRRKLF
>TRGJ1/TRGJ2|TRGV9|14
CALWEVLAYYKKLF
>TRGJP2|TRGV9|15
CALWEAHSSDWIKTF
>TRGJ1/TRGJ2|TRGV3|13
CATWDRLPGRKLF
>TRGJ1/TRGJ2|TRGV5|16
CATWDSPFSNYYKKLF
>TRGJP2|TRGV2|14
CATWNRSSDWIKTF
>TRGJ1/TRGJ2|TRGV8|12
CATWDMGYKKLF
>TRGJ1/TRGJ2|TRGV8|11
CATWDNAKKLF
>TRGJ1/TRGJ2|TRGV5|14
CATWEVEQNYKKLF
>TRGJ1/TRGJ2|TRGV4|15
CATWDGQEVYYKKLF
>TRGJ1/TRGJ2|TRGV8|12
CATWDRGRGKLF
>TRGJ1/TRGJ2|TRGV2|12
CATWDGPLKKLF
>TRGJ1/TRGJ2|TRGV2|11
CATWDGDKKLF
>TRGJ1/TRGJ2|TRGV8|13
CATWLPNYYKKLF
>TRGJ1/TRGJ2|TRGV3|16
CATWDMATSNYYKKLF
>TRGJ1/TRGJ2|TRGV5|16
CATWDRKSPSGYKKLF
>TRGJ1/TRGJ2|TRGV5|14
CATWDRPDCNKKLF
>TRGJP2|TRGV5|19
CATWDRQINGGHSDWIKTF
>TRGJ1/TRGJ2|TRGV4|15
CATWEPILNYYKKLF
>TRGJ1/TRGJ2|TRGV4|10
CATPKGKKLF
>TRGJ1/TRGJ2|TRGV9|13
CALWEVLNYKKLF
>TRGJ1/TRGJ2|TRGV4|15
CATWNGPGGYYKKLF
>TRGJ1/TRGJ2|TRGV4|11
CATWKSYKKLF
>TRGJ1/TRGJ2|TRGV9|12
CALWEVRGKKLF
>TRGJ1/TRGJ2|TRGV8|12
CATWDRYYKKLF
>TRGJ1/TRGJ2|TRGV8|12
CATWARRYKKLF
>TRGJ1/TRGJ2|TRGV4|12
CATWTEYYKKLF
>TRGJP2|TRGV2|16
CATWDGPRVCDWIKTF
>TRGJ1/TRGJ2|TRGV2|13
CATWDGPYYKKLF
>TRGJP2|TRGV4|12
CATWLGDWIKTF
>TRGJP|TRGV9|16
CALWEGGELGKKIKVF
>TRGJ1/TRGJ2|TRGV4|15
CATWDVWVGYYKKLF
>TRGJ1/TRGJ2|TRGV5|15
CATWDSRGNYYKKLF
>TRGJ1/TRGJ2|TRGV9|11
CALWALGKKLF
>TRGJ1/TRGJ2|TRGV9|15
CALWEETNGYYKKLF
>TRGJ1/TRGJ2|TRGV4|13
CATWDGLGYKKLF
>TRGJ1/TRGJ2|TRGV4|13
CATWDGTNYKNLF